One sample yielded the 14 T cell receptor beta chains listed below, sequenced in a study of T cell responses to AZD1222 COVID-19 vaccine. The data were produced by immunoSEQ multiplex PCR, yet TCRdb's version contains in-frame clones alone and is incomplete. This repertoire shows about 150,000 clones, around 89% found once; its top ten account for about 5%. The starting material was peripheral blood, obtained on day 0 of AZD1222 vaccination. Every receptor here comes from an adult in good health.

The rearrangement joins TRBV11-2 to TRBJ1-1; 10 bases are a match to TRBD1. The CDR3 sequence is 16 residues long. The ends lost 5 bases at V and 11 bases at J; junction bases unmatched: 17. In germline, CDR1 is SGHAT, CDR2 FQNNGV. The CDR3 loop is CASSPNARDRGLEAFF. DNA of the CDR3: TGTGCCAGCAGCCCCAATGCCCGGGACAGGGGATTGGAGGCTTTCTTT.

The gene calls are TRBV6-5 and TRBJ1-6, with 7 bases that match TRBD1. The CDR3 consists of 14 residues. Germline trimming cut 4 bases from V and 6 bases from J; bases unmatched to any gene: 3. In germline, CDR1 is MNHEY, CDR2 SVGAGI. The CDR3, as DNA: TGTGCCAGCAGTTGGGACAGACGTAATTCACCCCTCCACTTT. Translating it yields CASSWDRRNSPLHF.

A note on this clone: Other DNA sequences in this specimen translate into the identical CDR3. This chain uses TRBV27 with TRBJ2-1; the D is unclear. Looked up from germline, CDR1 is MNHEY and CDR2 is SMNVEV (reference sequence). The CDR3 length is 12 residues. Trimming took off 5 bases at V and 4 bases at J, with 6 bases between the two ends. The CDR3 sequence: CASSPSYNEQFF. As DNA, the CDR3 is TGTGCCAGCAGTCCCAGTTACAATGAGCAGTTCTTC.

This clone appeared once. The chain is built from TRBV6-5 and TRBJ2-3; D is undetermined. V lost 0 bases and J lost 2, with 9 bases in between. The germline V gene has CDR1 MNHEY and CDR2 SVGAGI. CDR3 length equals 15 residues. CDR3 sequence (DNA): TGTGCCAGCAGTTACTCCAAGCGCTCCACAGATACGCAGTATTTT. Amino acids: CASSYSKRSTDTQYF.

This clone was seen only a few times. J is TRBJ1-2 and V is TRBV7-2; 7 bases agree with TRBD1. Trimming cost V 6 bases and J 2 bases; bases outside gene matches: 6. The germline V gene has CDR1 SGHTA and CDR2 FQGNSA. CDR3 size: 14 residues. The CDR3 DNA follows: TGTGCCAGCAGTTCAGACAGGGCCAACTATGGCTACACCTTC. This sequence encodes CASSSDRANYGYTF.

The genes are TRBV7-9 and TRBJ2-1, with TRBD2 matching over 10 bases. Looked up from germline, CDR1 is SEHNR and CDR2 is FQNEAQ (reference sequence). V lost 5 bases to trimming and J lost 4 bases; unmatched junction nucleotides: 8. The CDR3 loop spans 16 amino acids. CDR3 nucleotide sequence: TGTGCCAGCAGCCAAACAGCGGGAGGGCCGTACAATGAGCAGTTCTTC. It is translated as CASSQTAGGPYNEQFF.

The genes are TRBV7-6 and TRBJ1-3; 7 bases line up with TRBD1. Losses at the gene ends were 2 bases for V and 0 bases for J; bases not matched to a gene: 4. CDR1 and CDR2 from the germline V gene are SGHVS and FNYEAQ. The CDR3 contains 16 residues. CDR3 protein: CASSLLGQSSGNTIYF. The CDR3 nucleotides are TGTGCCAGCAGCTTATTGGGACAGAGCTCTGGAAACACCATATATTTT.

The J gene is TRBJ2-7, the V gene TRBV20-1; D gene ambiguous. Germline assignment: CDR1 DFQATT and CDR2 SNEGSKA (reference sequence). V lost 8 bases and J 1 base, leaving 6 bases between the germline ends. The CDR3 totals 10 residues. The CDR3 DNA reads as TGCAGTTCCACATCCTACGAGCAGTACTTC. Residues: CSSTSYEQYF.

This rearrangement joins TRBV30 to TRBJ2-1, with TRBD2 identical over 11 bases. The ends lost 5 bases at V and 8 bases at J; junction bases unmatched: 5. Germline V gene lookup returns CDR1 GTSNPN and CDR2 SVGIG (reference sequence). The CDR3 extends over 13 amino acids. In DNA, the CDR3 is TGTGCCTGGGATAGCGGGAGGGATGATGAGCAGTTCTTC. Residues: CAWDSGRDDEQFF.

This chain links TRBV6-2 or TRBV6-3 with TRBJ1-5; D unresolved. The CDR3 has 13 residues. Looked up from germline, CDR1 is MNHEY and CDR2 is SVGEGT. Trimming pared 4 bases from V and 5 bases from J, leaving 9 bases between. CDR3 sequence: CASSSEDYQPQHF. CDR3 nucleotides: TGTGCCAGCAGTTCAGAGGACTATCAGCCCCAGCATTTT.

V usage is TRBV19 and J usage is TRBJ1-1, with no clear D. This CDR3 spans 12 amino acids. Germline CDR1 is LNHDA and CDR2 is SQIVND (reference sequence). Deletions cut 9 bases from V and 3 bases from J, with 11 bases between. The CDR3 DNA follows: TGTGCCAGCCTTACTGACTACACTGAAGCTTTCTTT. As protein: CASLTDYTEAFF.

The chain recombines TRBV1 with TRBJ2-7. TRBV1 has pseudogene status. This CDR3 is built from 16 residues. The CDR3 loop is CTSSQRAKVRTYEQYF. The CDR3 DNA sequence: TGCACCAGCAGCCAACGGGCGAAAGTAAGGACCTACGAGCAGTACTTC.

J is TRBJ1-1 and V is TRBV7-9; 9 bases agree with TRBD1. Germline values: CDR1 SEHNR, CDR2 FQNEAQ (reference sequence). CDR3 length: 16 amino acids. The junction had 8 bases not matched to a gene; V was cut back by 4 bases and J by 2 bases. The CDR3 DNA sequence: TGTGCCAGCAGCTCCGCCGGGACAGGGATAAACACTGAAGCTTTCTTT. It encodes CASSSAGTGINTEAFF.

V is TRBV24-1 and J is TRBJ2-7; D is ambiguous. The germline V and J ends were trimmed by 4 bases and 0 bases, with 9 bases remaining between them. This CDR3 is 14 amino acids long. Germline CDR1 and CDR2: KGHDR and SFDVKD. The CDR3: CATSDPRSSYEQYF. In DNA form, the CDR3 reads TGTGCCACCAGTGACCCTCGAAGCTCCTACGAGCAGTACTTC.